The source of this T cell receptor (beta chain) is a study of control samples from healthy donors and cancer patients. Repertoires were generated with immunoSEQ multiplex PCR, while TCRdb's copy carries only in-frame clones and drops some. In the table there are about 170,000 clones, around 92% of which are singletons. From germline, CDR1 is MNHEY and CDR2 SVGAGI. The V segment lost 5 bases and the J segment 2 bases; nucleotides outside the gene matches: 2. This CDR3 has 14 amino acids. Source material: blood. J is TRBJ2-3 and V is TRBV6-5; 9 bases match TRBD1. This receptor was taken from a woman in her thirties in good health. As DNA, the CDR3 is TGTGCCAGCAGTCGGACAGGGGTCACAGATACGCAGTATTTT. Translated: CASSRTGVTDTQYF.